This TCR beta chain stems from a study of regulatory T cells in long-lasting Graves disease (dated by TCRdb to about 2021). About the study as a whole: Persistent Graves' disease meant more than 5 years of antithyroid drug treatment with TSH receptor autoantibodies that stayed positive. Antithyroid drugs had been taken for 8.5 to 13 years on average by persistent Graves' disease patients in the clinical cohort. A total of roughly 35 samples underwent TCR sequencing: some 13 from persistent and roughly 20 from newly diagnosed Graves' disease patients. Persistent Graves' disease patients were compared with newly diagnosed Graves' disease patients by peripheral blood TCR sequencing and RNA sequencing. The study was registered as a clinical trial and conducted in China. Here is what the overall study found, with its caveats: A larger number of public clonotypes was shared among persistent patients (approximately 2,600) than among newly diagnosed patients (more than 850). As a limitation, the authors acknowledged that the small sample size may reduce accuracy. Preferential use of TRBV28, TRBJ1-2 and TRBJ2-5 was observed in persistent disease, whereas TRBV20-1 and TRBJ2-1 were favored in newly diagnosed disease. Sequencing and analysis were limited to the TCR beta chain. Compared with newly diagnosed patients, patients with persistent Graves' disease had lower TCR Shannon entropy and fewer highly expanded clones, which suggests clonal expansion. Only peripheral blood was studied, because thyroid tissue, the primary lesion, was inaccessible.

The library came from multiplex PCR. Sequencing took place on an Illumina HiSeq 4000. CDR3 regions were amplified by Arm-PCR with iRepertoire HTBI primers to construct TCR beta libraries. Before sequencing, the PCR products underwent gel purification. The study's processing was this. Across samples, 60 to 75 TRBV and 14 TRBJ segments were identified and used for gene usage analysis of CDR3 amino acid clonotypes. COPE and FqMerger were used to merge the filtered high-quality paired reads into contigs. BLAST was used to align contigs to the IMGT TRBV, TRBD and TRBJ reference genes, and CDR3 was defined following IMGT. Any clonotype with a frequency above 0.1% was classified as a highly expanded clone. Shannon entropy served as the measure of repertoire diversity, while the Gini coefficient captured V-J evenness. A clonotype was considered public if more than one individual shared it. TCRdb took the public reads, trimmed them with fastp at Q25, ran MiXCR for clone calling and kept in-frame beta chains. Rows matching on CDR3 protein sequence are summarized as one entry with the most common DNA and genes. The V and J calls here are based on TCRdb, not the publication. This sample has 310,000 or so distinct CDR3 sequences in its table, and 22% of those were observed once. More than 55% of the sample lies in the top ten.

V trim: 8 bases; J trim: 4 bases; unmatched bases: 6. Inclusive of the bounding cysteine and phenylalanine, the CDR3 is 14 residues long. The only DNA kept is the CDR3, 42 bases in frame from the first base. The germline V gene yields MDHEN for CDR1 and SYDVKM for CDR2. The time point label, read with the paper, signifies: persistent/refractory GD, antithyroid drugs over 5 years with positive TRAb. For both TCR sequencing and RNA sequencing, RNA was extracted from PBMCs using TRIzol. Graves' disease was diagnosed according to American Thyroid Association guidelines. Recruitment of patients was carried out at an endocrinology department in Xi'an, China. Each patient gave approximately 10 milliliters of peripheral blood, collected in an EDTA anticoagulant tube. Ficoll Paque Plus density gradient separation was used to isolate PBMCs, and no additional T cell sorting was done. An Agilent 2100 Bioanalyzer and agarose gel were used to check RNA quality, and a NanoDrop 2000 was used to measure RNA concentration.

This clonotype was seen many times. What this receptor recognizes is not known. The sample holds no much larger clone one base away, and base qualities are not on file. The sequences come from peripheral blood mononuclear cells (PBMCs), collected when the disease was refractory, from a patient treated with antithyroid drugs. This sequence uses TRBV28 and TRBJ1-5; TRBD1 fits 9 bases in the junction. The clonotype was recovered from a female donor with Graves disease. DNA sequence: TGTGCCAGCTACAGGGGGCTGGGTAATCAGCCCCAGCATTTT. Its product reads: CASYRGLGNQPQHF. When the CDR3 is completed using the reference TRBV28 and TRBJ1-5 genes on either side, the full variable domain is DVKVTQSSRYLVKRTGEKVFLECVQDMDHENMFWYRQDPGLGLRLIYFSYDVKMKEKGDIPEGYSVSREKKERFSLILESASTNQTSMYLCASYRGLGNQPQHFGDGTRLSIL.